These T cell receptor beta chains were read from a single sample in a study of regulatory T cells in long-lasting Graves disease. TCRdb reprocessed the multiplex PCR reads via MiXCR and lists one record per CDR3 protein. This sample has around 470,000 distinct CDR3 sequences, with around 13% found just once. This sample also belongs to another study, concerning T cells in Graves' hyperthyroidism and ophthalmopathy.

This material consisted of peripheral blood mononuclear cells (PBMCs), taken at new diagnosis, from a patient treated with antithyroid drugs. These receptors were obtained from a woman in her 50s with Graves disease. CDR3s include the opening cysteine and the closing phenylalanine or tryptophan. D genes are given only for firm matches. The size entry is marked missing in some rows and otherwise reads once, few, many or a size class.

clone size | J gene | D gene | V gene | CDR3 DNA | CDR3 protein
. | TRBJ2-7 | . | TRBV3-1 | TGTGCCAGCAGGGGGTTCGACTACGAGCAGTACTTC | CASRGFDYEQYF
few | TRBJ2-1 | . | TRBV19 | TGTGCCAGTAGTATAGGCTGGGGGACTGACACCTACAATGAGCAGTTCTTC | CASSIGWGTDTYNEQFF
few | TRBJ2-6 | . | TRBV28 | TGTGCCAGCAGCTCCGGAGAGGGGGGGTACTCTGGGGCCAACGTCCTGACTTTC | CASSSGEGGYSGANVLTF
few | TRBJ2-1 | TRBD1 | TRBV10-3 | TGTGCCATCAGTGATGACAGGGAACCTCCTGACTTTTACAATGAGCAGTTCTTC | CAISDDREPPDFYNEQFF
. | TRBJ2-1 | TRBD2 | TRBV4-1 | TGCGCCAGCAGCCCTTGGGCTAGCGGGAGTGTAGAGCAGTTCTTC | CASSPWASGSVEQFF
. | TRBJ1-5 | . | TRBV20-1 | TGCAGTGCTAGAGATCCCCTGGAGGTGGACCGACAGCCCCAGCATTTT | CSARDPLEVDRQPQHF
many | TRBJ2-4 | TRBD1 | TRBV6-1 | TGTGCCAGCAGTGCGCGGGGACAGGGGGAAGGCATTCAGTACTTC | CASSARGQGEGIQYF
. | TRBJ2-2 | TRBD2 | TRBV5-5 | TGTGCCAGCAGCTTGGTCGGCGGGAGGCTAACCGGGGAGCTGTTTTTT | CASSLVGGRLTGELFF
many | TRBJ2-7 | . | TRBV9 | TGTGCCAGCAGCGCAGGACGGACCTCCTACGAGCAGTACTTC | CASSAGRTSYEQYF
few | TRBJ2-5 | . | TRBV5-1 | TGCGCCAGCAGCTTGGTCGTGGCAGCCCAAGAGACCCAGTACTTC | CASSLVVAAQETQYF
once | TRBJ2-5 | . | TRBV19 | TGTGCCAGTAGAGATAGGCAGGGCGGAAAGACCCAGTACTTC | CASRDRQGGKTQYF
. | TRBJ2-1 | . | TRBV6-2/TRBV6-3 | TGTGCCAGCAGGCCAACCACAGGGAGCAATGAGCAGTTCTTC | CASRPTTGSNEQFF
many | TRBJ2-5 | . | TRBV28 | TGTGCCAGCAGTTTATGGACAAGGGGGACCCAGTACTTC | CASSLWTRGTQYF
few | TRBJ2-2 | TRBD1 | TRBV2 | TGTGCCAGCAGTGATCGGACAGGGGCACTCGGGAACACCGGGGAGCTGTTTTTT | CASSDRTGALGNTGELFF
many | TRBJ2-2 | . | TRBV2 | TGTGCCAGCGTGGGGCTAGTAGTAACCGGGGAGCTGTTTTTT | CASVGLVVTGELFF
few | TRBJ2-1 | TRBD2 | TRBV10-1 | TGCGCCAGCAGTGAGTCGACTGAGCGGGAGGATAGTGAGCAGTTCTTC | CASSESTEREDSEQFF
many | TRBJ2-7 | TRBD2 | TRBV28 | TGTGCCAGCAGTCCACCGGGGAGCGGGAGCGGTCACGAGCAGTACTTC | CASSPPGSGSGHEQYF
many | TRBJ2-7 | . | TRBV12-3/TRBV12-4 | TGTGCCAGCAGTTTGGAGGGAATGGACGCGACCTACGAGCAGTACTTC | CASSLEGMDATYEQYF
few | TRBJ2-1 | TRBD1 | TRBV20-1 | TGCAGTGCAGCTGGGACAGGTGGTGAGCAGTTCTTC | CSAAGTGGEQFF
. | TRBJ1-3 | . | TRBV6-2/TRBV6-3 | TGTGCCAGCAGTTCGAAGGATAGAGGGAACACCATATATTTT | CASSSKDRGNTIYF
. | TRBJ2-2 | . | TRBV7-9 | TGTGCCAGCAGCCTGACGCTCTGGGCAACGGACACCGGGGAGCTGTTTTTT | CASSLTLWATDTGELFF
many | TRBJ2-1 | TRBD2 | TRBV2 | TGTGCCAGCAGTGAAGGGGGACTAGCGGGAGGGAATGACAATGAGCAGTTCTTC | CASSEGGLAGGNDNEQFF
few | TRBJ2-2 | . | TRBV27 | TGTGCCAGTCGCAGGGTAACCGGGGAGCTGTTTTTT | CASRRVTGELFF
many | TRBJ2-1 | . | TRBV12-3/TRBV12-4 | TGTGCCAACGGTGCGGGCCCCAGCTCCTACAATGAGCAGTTCTTC | CANGAGPSSYNEQFF
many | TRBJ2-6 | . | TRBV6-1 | TGTGCCAGCAGGGCGCACGGGGTAGCGGGGGCCAACGTCCTGACTTTC | CASRAHGVAGANVLTF
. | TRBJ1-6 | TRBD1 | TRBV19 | TGTGCCAGTAGTCCTTGGACAGGCTTTAATTCACCCCTCCACTTT | CASSPWTGFNSPLHF
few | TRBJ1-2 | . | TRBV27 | TGTGCCAGCAGTTTTTCTATGGACGGCTATGGCTACACCTTC | CASSFSMDGYGYTF
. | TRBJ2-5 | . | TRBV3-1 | TGTGCCAGCAGCCAAGCAGGAAGTCTACGAAAAGAGACCCAGTACTTC | CASSQAGSLRKETQYF
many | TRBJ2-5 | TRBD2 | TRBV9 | TGTGCCAGCAGCGTTACTAGCGGGGGCGTCCGGGAGACCCAGTACTTC | CASSVTSGGVRETQYF
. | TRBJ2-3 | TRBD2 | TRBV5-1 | TGCGCCAGCAGCCAAGCCCTTTCTCCGTTACTAGCGGGATACACAGATACGCAGTATTTT | CASSQALSPLLAGYTDTQYF
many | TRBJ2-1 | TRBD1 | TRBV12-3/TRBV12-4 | TGTGCCAGCAGTTCCGGACAGGGTTCGATTGGGAATGAGCAGTTCTTC | CASSSGQGSIGNEQFF
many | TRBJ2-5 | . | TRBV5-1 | TGCGCCAGCAGCTACTGGGACCTTGGGGAGACCCAGTACTTC | CASSYWDLGETQYF
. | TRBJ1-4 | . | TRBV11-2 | TGTGCCAGCAGCTTAGATTTCGGAACAGTTAATGAAAAACTGTTTTTT | CASSLDFGTVNEKLFF
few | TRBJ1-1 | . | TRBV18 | TGTGCCAGCTCACCACCGGACAACGGGAACACTGAAGCTTTCTTT | CASSPPDNGNTEAFF
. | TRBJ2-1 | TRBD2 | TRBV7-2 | TGTGCCAGCAGCCAAACACTAGCGGGAGGTGGGTCTGAGCAGAGCTTC | CASSQTLAGGGSEQSF
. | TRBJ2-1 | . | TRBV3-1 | TGTGCCAGCAGCCAAGAGGGACTTAATGAGCAGTTCTTC | CASSQEGLNEQFF
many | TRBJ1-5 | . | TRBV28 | TGTGCCAGCACCTTAGCTGCCGGGGATCAGCCCCAGCATTTT | CASTLAAGDQPQHF
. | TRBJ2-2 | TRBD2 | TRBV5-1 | TGCGCCAGCAGCCCAAAGATTAGCGGGAGACCTAACACCGGGGAGCTGTTTTTT | CASSPKISGRPNTGELFF
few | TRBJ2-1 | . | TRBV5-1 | TGCGCCAGCAGATGGGACTCCTCCCCCTACAATGAGCAGTTCTTC | CASRWDSSPYNEQFF
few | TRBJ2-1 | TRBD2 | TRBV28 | TGTGCCAGCAGTCCGGCGGGACTAGCGGAGTCCTACAATGAGCAGTTCTTC | CASSPAGLAESYNEQFF
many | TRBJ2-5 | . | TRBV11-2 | TGTGCCAGCAACCCTTGGATGGCACCCCAAGAGACCCAGTACTTC | CASNPWMAPQETQYF
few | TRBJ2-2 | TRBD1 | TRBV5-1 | TGCGCCAGCAGCTGGGGACAGGGGATTTTTCGAACCGGGGAGCTGTTTTTT | CASSWGQGIFRTGELFF